The next 17 T cell receptor beta chains were all read from a single sample in a study of blood T cell repertoires in COVID-19. TCRdb's copy holds only in-frame clones and misses some; the assay was immunoSEQ multiplex PCR. The sample yields under 75,000 clones, around 83% seen once. Source material: peripheral blood. The receptor source for this set is a human donor in a cohort sampled during active COVID-19.

V and J are TRBV2 and TRBJ2-2; D unclear. Per the germline V gene, CDR1 is SNHLY and CDR2 is FYNNEI. The CDR3 loop spans 15 amino acids. Trimming pared 2 bases from V and 0 bases from J, leaving 7 bases between. CDR3 sequence reads: CASSELQANTGELFF. The CDR3 region has the DNA TGTGCCAGCAGTGAATTGCAGGCGAACACCGGGGAGCTGTTTTTT. The variable domain in full, with the rest retrieved from reference TRBV2 and TRBJ2-2, is EPEVTQTPSHQVTQMGQEVILRCVPISNHLYFYWYRQILGQKVEFLVSFYNNEISEKSEIFDDQFSVERPDGSNFTLKIRSTKLEDSAMYFCASSELQANTGELFFGEGSRLTVL.

V and J are TRBV4-2 and TRBJ2-5; TRBD2 matches 10 bases. The CDR3 runs 16 residues. Germline V lookup: CDR1 LGHNA, CDR2 YNFKEQ. Losses at the gene ends were 3 bases for V and 2 bases for J; bases not matched to a gene: 6. In DNA form, the CDR3 reads TGTGCCAGCAGCCAGATAGGGACTAGCGAACAAGAGACCCAGTACTTC. Its protein product is CASSQIGTSEQETQYF.

The chain employs TRBV7-2 and TRBJ2-5; tentative D call: TRBD1 (6 bases). V was clipped by 2 bases and J by 1 base, with 8 bases between them. The germline V gene encodes CDR1 SGHTA and CDR2 FQGNSA. The CDR3 extends over 14 amino acids. CDR3: CASSLMGAQETQYF. The CDR3 DNA sequence: TGTGCCAGCAGCTTAATGGGGGCCCAAGAGACCCAGTACTTC.

V is TRBV5-1 and J is TRBJ1-1; D unclear. The V gene lost 4 bases and the J gene lost 3 bases, with 13 bases spanning the gap. There are 14 residues in the CDR3. The germline V gene encodes CDR1 SGHRS and CDR2 YFSETQ. The CDR3, as DNA: TGCGCCAGCAGCCCGGACGGGCGGGACACTGAAGCTTTCTTT. This translates into CASSPDGRDTEAFF.

On this clone itself: The junction departs from the called germline gene at one end, perhaps through a read error. CDR3 in DNA: TGTGCTAGCAGCTTAGAGGTCGGGAGGGCAGAGACCCAGTACTTC. Its protein product is CASSLEVGRAETQYF. The chain employs TRBV7-7 and TRBJ2-5, with 8 bases lining up with TRBD2. CDR1 is SSHAT, CDR2 FNYEAQ, per germline (reference sequence). The CDR3 extends over 15 amino acids.

The sample holds a few counts of this clone. V and J are TRBV7-9 and TRBJ1-6, with D possibly being TRBD1 (6 bases). Trimming cost V 5 bases and J 0 bases, with 14 bases left between them. CDR1 and CDR2 from the germline V gene are SEHNR and FQNEAQ (reference sequence). CDR3 size: 17 residues. The chain's CDR3 is CASSRIQGSSYNSPLHF. CDR3 coding DNA: TGTGCCAGCAGCCGAATCCAGGGGAGCTCCTATAATTCACCCCTCCACTTT.

This rearrangement joins TRBV19 to TRBJ2-5; perhaps TRBD1 as D (6 bases). Looked up from germline, CDR1 is LNHDA and CDR2 is SQIVND (reference sequence). V gave up 6 bases and J gave up 0 bases, with 8 bases separating them. The CDR3 has 13 amino acids. The CDR3 sequence: CASSRGHQETQYF. The CDR3 DNA reads TGTGCCAGTAGCAGGGGTCACCAAGAGACCCAGTACTTC.

This clone was observed a handful of times. The genes are TRBV6-5 and TRBJ1-3; D not certain. V was pared by 0 bases and J by 2 bases, with 8 bases between. There are 15 residues in the CDR3. Per the germline V gene, CDR1 is MNHEY and CDR2 is SVGAGI. In DNA, the CDR3 is TGTGCCAGCAGTTACTCGAGGTGGGCTGGAAACACCATATATTTT. It is translated as CASSYSRWAGNTIYF.

The chain links TRBV5-5 to TRBJ1-1; tentatively, D is TRBD1 (6 bases). CDR1 is SGHKS, CDR2 YYEKEE, per germline (reference sequence). V lost 4 bases and J lost 0, with 13 bases in between. The CDR3 contains 15 residues. CDR3 loop: CASSRSDSLNTEAFF. The CDR3 DNA is TGTGCCAGCAGCCGATCGGACAGCTTGAACACTGAAGCTTTCTTT.

The CDR3 loop reads CAWSVQGLRRETQYF. In DNA form, the CDR3 reads TGTGCCTGGAGTGTACAGGGCCTCAGAAGAGAGACCCAGTACTTC. This chain joins TRBV30 and TRBJ2-5; tentatively, D is TRBD1 (6 bases). Germline assignment: CDR1 GTSNPN and CDR2 SVGIG (reference sequence). Trimming stripped 0 bases from V and 4 bases from J, with 15 bases between. The CDR3 totals 15 residues.

This chain connects TRBV18 to TRBJ2-7, with TRBD1 identical over 8 bases. The CDR3 has 16 residues. V trimming: 5 bases; J trimming: 6 bases; junction bases outside the gene matches: 15. The germline V gene encodes CDR1 KGHSH and CDR2 LQKENI. The CDR3 nucleotides are TGTGCCAGCTCATCTTTCTCAGGGGGCGCAGGGGGCGAGCAGTACTTC. Translating gives CASSSFSGGAGGEQYF.

The CDR3 DNA reads as TGTGCCAGCTCACCACCAAGGACTAGCGGGGAGTTGTACGAGCAGTACTTC. It translates to CASSPPRTSGELYEQYF. The chain carries TRBV18 and TRBJ2-7; 12 nucleotides match TRBD2. This CDR3 is 17 amino acids long. Germline values: CDR1 KGHSH, CDR2 LQKENI. V gave up 0 bases and J gave up 4 bases; unmatched junction bases: 7.

This chain uses TRBV6-1 with TRBJ1-2; D perhaps matches TRBD1 (5 bases). V lost 1 base and J 3 bases, leaving 9 bases between the germline ends. The CDR3 consists of 14 residues. Germline CDR1 and CDR2: MNHNS and SASEGT. CDR3 coding DNA: TGTGCCAGCAGTGAAGGCACAGGATACTATGGCTACACCTTC. Its translation: CASSEGTGYYGYTF.

This clone has just a few counts. V gene TRBV24-1 combines with J gene TRBJ2-1; 7 nucleotides agree with TRBD2. The CDR3 is made up of 15 amino acids. J gave up 7 bases and V 9 bases, and 14 bases lay outside the gene matches. The germline V gene has CDR1 KGHDR and CDR2 SFDVKD. This CDR3 reads CATWRYERDRNEQFF. CDR3 nucleotides: TGTGCCACCTGGAGGTATGAGCGGGATAGGAATGAGCAGTTCTTC.

This clone was detected once. The chain carries TRBV6-2 or TRBV6-3 and TRBJ1-4, with TRBD1 identical over 7 bases. CDR1 and CDR2 (germline): MNHEY, SVGEGT. V shed 0 bases, J shed 3 bases, and the junction held 10 bases outside the gene matches. The length of the CDR3 is 18 residues. The CDR3 DNA reads as TGTGCCAGCAGTTACTCGAATACAGGGGCCCTCGCTAATGAAAAACTGTTTTTT. Translated: CASSYSNTGALANEKLFF.

The chain links TRBV7-6 to TRBJ2-2; D gene ambiguous. CDR3 length: 12 amino acids. Germline V gene data show CDR1 as SGHVS and CDR2 as FNYEAQ. The V end lost 4 bases, the J end lost 3 bases, and 3 bases lay between the germline ends. CDR3 sequence reads: CASSYYTGELFF. CDR3 DNA: TGTGCCAGCAGCTACTACACCGGGGAGCTGTTTTTT.

The genes are TRBV28 and TRBJ1-2; D might be TRBD1 (5 bases). Per the germline V gene, CDR1 is MDHEN and CDR2 is SYDVKM. The CDR3 spans 12 residues. The CDR3 is CASGGALSGYTF. The DNA for the CDR3 is TGTGCTAGCGGAGGGGCGCTTAGTGGCTACACCTTC.